This TCR beta chain was recovered during a study of shared clonotypes between healthy human individuals. Study-level background: Three plates each covered CD4 naive and memory; CD8 naive two, CD8 memory one.

The V end was cut by 1 base, the J end by 5 bases, with 9 bases between. This CDR3 spans 13 amino acids. Germline CDR1 is SGHKS and CDR2 is YYEKEE (reference sequence). The assay was immunoSEQ multiplex PCR, and TCRdb's table has in-frame clones only and misses some. The data contain about 1 million clones, roughly 75% of them singletons. This TCR derives from a young man in good health. V gene TRBV5-5 combines with J gene TRBJ1-1; D gene ambiguous. The source material was memory CD4+ T cells sorted from blood. Indicated subset: CD45RA-negative fraction. CDR3 sequence: CASSLQPGTEAFF. The CDR3, as DNA: TGTGCCAGCAGCTTGCAACCGGGAACTGAAGCTTTCTTT.